The 9 T cell receptor beta chains reported below all come from one sample, sequenced in a study of post-analysis software for immune sequencing data. Study-level points and caveats: Patients used about five TRBV segments, including TRBV5-6, TRBV5-1 and TRBV20-1, more often than controls.

Unique molecular identifiers featured in each of the TCR beta cDNA libraries. From the PCR reads, TCRdb called clonotypes with MiXCR, one entry per CDR3 protein. The sample has under 900,000 distinct CDR3 sequences; roughly half are singletons. No antigens are known for them. The specimen sequenced was blood. Receptor source: a girl between 5 and 17 years old with multiple sclerosis.

The rearrangement joins TRBV7-9 to TRBJ1-2; D remains unclear. The germline gives CDR1 SEHNR, CDR2 FQNEAQ (reference sequence). V was clipped by 0 bases and J by 8 bases, with 22 bases between them. This CDR3 has 17 residues. CDR3 region: CASSLALMVEGLSGYTF. In DNA, the CDR3 is TGTGCCAGCAGCTTAGCGCTTATGGTGGAAGGCTTGAGCGGCTACACCTTC.

This clonotype was detected only once. The chain employs TRBV5-1 and TRBJ1-2; the D gene is possibly TRBD1 (5 bases). V dropped 4 bases and J dropped 10 bases, with 23 bases sitting between them. Germline V gene sequence: CDR1 SGHRS, CDR2 YFSETQ. The CDR3 runs 15 residues. CDR3 protein: CASSAGTGDFGVYTF. CDR3 nucleotide sequence: TGCGCCAGCAGCGCCGGGACCGGGGATTTTGGGGTCTACACCTTC.

This chain joins TRBV29-1 and TRBJ1-1; 8 bases fit TRBD1. The CDR3 has 13 residues. J gave up 3 bases and V 5 bases, and 5 bases lay outside the gene matches. CDR1 is SQVTM, CDR2 ANQGSEA, per germline. The CDR3 is CSVSDREDTEAFF. In DNA, the CDR3 is TGCAGCGTTTCGGACAGGGAAGACACTGAAGCTTTCTTT.

The sample holds a few counts of this clonotype. The V gene is TRBV5-1, the J gene TRBJ2-7, with 8 bases matching TRBD1. Germline assignment: CDR1 SGHRS and CDR2 YFSETQ. The CDR3 is 15 amino acids. Unmatched junction bases numbered 7, after V lost 4 bases and J lost 1 base. The CDR3 protein is CASSAGQGLSYEQYF. The CDR3 nucleotides read TGCGCCAGCAGCGCCGGACAGGGTTTGTCCTACGAGCAGTACTTC.

For the CDR3, the DNA is TGCAGCGTTGAAGATTGGGGTTCTCGGACCGGTTTTGTGATTGATACGCAGTATTTT. Its protein is CSVEDWGSRTGFVIDTQYF. The chain links TRBV29-1 to TRBJ2-3; D uncertain. The V and J ends lost 0 bases and 6 bases respectively, with 28 bases between them. CDR3 length: 19 residues. Germline CDR1 SQVTM, CDR2 ANQGSEA.

V and J are TRBV14 and TRBJ1-2; no clear D. The germline gives CDR1 SGHDN, CDR2 FVKESK. Between the trimmed V and J ends, which lost 1 base and 6 bases, there was a span of 9 bases. The CDR3 is 13 residues long. The CDR3 DNA sequence: TGTGCCAGCAGCCAAGGACTAATTAATGGCTACACCTTC. Its translation: CASSQGLINGYTF.

The chain is built from TRBV7-3 and TRBJ2-3; 8 positions agree with TRBD2. Germline loops: CDR1 SGHTA, CDR2 FQGTGA. The CDR3 runs 16 residues. V was clipped by 4 bases and J by 6 bases; unmatched bases: 12. The CDR3 bases are TGTGCCAGCAGCTCACGCGGGACTAGTTGGGACGATACGCAGTATTTT. It yields the protein CASSSRGTSWDDTQYF.

This chain connects TRBV29-1 to TRBJ2-1, with 10 positions matching TRBD1. The CDR3 runs to 13 residues. From germline, CDR1 is SQVTM and CDR2 ANQGSEA. V shed 7 bases and J 6 bases; nucleotides not matched to a gene: 6. Written as DNA, the CDR3 is TGCAGCGCCGGACAGGGGGTCGGCAATGAGCAGTTCTTC. It encodes CSAGQGVGNEQFF.

The chain recombines TRBV29-1 with TRBJ2-1; D is perhaps TRBD1 or TRBD2 (5 bases each). This CDR3 spans 13 amino acids. From germline, CDR1 is SQVTM and CDR2 ANQGSEA. V gave up 0 bases and J gave up 7 bases, with 10 bases separating them. The CDR3, as DNA: TGCAGCGTTGAAGAGGGACCAGAAAATGAGCAGTTCTTC. Residues: CSVEEGPENEQFF.